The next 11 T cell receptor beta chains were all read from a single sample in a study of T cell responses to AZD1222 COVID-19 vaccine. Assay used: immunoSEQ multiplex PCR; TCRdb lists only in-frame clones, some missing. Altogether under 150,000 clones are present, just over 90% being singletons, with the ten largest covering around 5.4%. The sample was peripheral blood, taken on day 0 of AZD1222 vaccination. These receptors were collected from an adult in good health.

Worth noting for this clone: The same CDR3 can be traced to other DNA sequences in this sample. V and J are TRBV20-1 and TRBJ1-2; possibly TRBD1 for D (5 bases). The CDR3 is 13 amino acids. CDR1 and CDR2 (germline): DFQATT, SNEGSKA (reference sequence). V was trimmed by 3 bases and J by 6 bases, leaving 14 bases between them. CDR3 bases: TGCAGTGCTAGTAAGGGGAAGGTGGATGGCTACACCTTC. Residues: CSASKGKVDGYTF.

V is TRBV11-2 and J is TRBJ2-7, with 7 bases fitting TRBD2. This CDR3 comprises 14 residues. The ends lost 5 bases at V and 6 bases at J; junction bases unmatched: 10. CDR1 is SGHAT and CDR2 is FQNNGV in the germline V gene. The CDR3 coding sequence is TGTGCCAGCAGCCCCATAGCGGGTTCAGGCGAGCAGTACTTC. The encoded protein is CASSPIAGSGEQYF.

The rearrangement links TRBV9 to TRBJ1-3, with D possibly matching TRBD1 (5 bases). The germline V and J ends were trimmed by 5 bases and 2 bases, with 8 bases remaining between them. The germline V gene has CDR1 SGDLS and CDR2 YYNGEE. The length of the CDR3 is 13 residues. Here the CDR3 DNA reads TGTGCCAGCAGGGGGACCGCTGGAAACACCATATATTTT. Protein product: CASRGTAGNTIYF.

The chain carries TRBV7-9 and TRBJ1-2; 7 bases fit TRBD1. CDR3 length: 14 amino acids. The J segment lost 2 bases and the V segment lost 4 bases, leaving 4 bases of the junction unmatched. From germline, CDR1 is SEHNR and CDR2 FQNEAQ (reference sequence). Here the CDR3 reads CASSSGQINYGYTF. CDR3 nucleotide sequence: TGTGCCAGCAGCTCGGGACAGATAAACTATGGCTACACCTTC.

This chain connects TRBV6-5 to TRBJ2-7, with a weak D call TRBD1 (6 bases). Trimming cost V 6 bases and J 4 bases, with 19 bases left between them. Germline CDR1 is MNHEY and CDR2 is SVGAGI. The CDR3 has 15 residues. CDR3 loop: CASRPTGQVGYEQYF. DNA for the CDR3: TGTGCCAGCAGACCCACAGGGCAAGTGGGTTACGAGCAGTACTTC.

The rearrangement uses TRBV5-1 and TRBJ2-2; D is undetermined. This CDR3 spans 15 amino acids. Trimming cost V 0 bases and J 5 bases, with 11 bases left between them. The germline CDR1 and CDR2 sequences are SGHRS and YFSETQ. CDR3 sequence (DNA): TGCGCCAGCAGCTTGGATGGGCTAAGGACCGGGGAGCTGTTTTTT. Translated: CASSLDGLRTGELFF.

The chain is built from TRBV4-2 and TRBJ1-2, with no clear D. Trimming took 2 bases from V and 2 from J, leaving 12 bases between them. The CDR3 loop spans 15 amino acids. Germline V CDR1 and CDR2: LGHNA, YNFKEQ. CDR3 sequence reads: CASSQLSLPNYGYTF. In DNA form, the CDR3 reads TGTGCCAGCAGCCAACTTTCCCTCCCAAACTATGGCTACACCTTC.

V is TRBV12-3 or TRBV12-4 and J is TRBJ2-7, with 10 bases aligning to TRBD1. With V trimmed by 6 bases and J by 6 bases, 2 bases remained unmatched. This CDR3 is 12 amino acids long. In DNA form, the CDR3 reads TGTGCCAGCAGCAGGACAGGGGGCGAGCAGTACTTC. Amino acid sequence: CASSRTGGEQYF.

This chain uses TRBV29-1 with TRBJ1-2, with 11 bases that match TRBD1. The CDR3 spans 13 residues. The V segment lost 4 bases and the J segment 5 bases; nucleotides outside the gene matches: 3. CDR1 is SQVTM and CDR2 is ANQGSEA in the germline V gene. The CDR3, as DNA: TGCAGCGTTGGGACAGGGGGCTGGTATGGCTACACCTTC. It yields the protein CSVGTGGWYGYTF.

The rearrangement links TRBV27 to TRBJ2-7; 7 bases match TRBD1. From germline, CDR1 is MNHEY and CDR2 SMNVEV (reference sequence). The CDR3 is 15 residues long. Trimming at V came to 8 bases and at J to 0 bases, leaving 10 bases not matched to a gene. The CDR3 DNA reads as TGTGCCAGCGGTCTACAGGGGACCCTCTCCTACGAGCAGTACTTC. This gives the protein CASGLQGTLSYEQYF.

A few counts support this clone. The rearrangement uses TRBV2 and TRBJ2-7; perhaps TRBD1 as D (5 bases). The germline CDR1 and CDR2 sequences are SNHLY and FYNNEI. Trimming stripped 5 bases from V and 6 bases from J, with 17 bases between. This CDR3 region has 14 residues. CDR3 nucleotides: TGTGCCAGCAGTCCTTACAGGCGCCTGAGCGAGCAGTACTTC. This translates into CASSPYRRLSEQYF.